These 9 T cell receptor beta chains were sequenced from one sample in a study of vaccination and CD4 T cells after COVID-19. The treatment here: approximately 9-day PBMC culture with coronavirus spike peptide pools or control peptides (ViraFEST assay). Cultured CD4+ T cells had their DNA profiled by the Oncomine TCR Beta short-read assay. In TCRdb, the PCR reads were re-called with MiXCR into one record per CDR3 protein. Counted here are about 20,000 distinct CDR3 sequences, 35% to 50% occurring once; the ten biggest clones make up approximately 10%. No antigen is known for these receptors. The sequenced sample was CD4+ T cells from blood, cultured in vitro, obtained after SARS-CoV-2 vaccination. The receptor source for this set is a human donor who had recovered from COVID-19.

A few counts support this clonotype. V is TRBV2 and J is TRBJ1-1; D is ambiguous. Germline CDR1 reads SNHLY; CDR2 reads FYNNEI. Deletions cut 6 bases from V and 2 bases from J, with 4 bases between. The CDR3 totals 11 residues. The DNA for the CDR3 is TGTGCCAGCAGCGCCAACACTGAAGCTTTCTTT. Amino acid sequence: CASSANTEAFF.

The J gene is TRBJ1-1, the V gene TRBV19; tentatively, D is TRBD1 (6 bases). V was cut by 9 bases and J by 8 bases, with 19 bases left in between. Per germline, CDR1 LNHDA and CDR2 SQIVND (reference sequence). This CDR3 region has 13 residues. The CDR3 sequence: CASMVMGGGEAFF. In nucleotides, the CDR3 is TGTGCCAGCATGGTAATGGGGGGGGGCGAAGCTTTCTTT. The whole variable domain, filled in from reference TRBV19 and TRBJ1-1, reads DGGITQSPKYLFRKEGQNVTLSCEQNLNHDAMYWYRQDPGQGLRLIYYSQIVNDFQKGDIAEGYSVSREKKESFPLTVTSAQKNPTAFYLCASMVMGGGEAFFGQGTRLTVV.

The genes are TRBV6-2 or TRBV6-3 and TRBJ2-7, with 9 nucleotides matching TRBD1. The CDR3 totals 15 residues. Germline lookup yields CDR1 MNHEY and CDR2 SVGEGT. V was pared by 6 bases and J by 0 bases, with 6 bases of the junction left unmatched. The CDR3 sequence: CASSAGTGRSYEQYF. CDR3 sequence (DNA): TGTGCCAGCAGCGCCGGGACAGGGCGCTCCTACGAGCAGTACTTC.

The V call is TRBV11-2, the J call TRBJ1-1; D perhaps matches TRBD1 (5 bases). V was cut by 0 bases and J by 1 base, with 12 bases left in between. The CDR3 sequence is 16 residues long. The germline V gene encodes CDR1 SGHAT and CDR2 FQNNGV. CDR3 in amino acids: CASSLEFGARNTEAFF. CDR3 coding DNA: TGTGCCAGCAGCTTAGAATTTGGGGCGAGGAACACTGAAGCTTTCTTT. Together with reference TRBV11-2 and TRBJ1-1, the CDR3 gives the full variable domain: EAGVAQSPRYKIIEKRQSVAFWCNPISGHATLYWYQQILGQGPKLLIQFQNNGVVDDSQLPKDRFSAERLKGVDSTLKIQPAKLEDSAVYLCASSLEFGARNTEAFFGQGTRLTVV.

The chain carries TRBV18 and TRBJ2-2, with 13 nucleotides matching TRBD2. V was clipped by 3 bases and J by 3 bases; unmatched bases: 1. The CDR3 contains 16 residues. Germline assignment: CDR1 KGHSH and CDR2 LQKENI. CDR3 in amino acids: CASSPGLAGDTGELFF. The CDR3 nucleotides read TGTGCCAGCTCACCCGGACTAGCGGGAGACACCGGGGAGCTGTTTTTT.

This chain links TRBV27 with TRBJ2-7, with TRBD2 identical over 14 bases. Germline V gene lookup returns CDR1 MNHEY and CDR2 SMNVEV (reference sequence). With 6 bases clipped from V and 1 base from J, the junction kept 8 bases outside the gene matches. The CDR3 totals 17 residues. Here the CDR3 DNA reads TGTGCCAGCAGCCTAGGGGGACTAGCGGGGGCGTCCTACGAGCAGTACTTC. Its protein product is CASSLGGLAGASYEQYF.

The chain links TRBV15 to TRBJ2-1; 8 bases are shared with TRBD2. The CDR3 length is 14 residues. Germline CDR1 and CDR2: LNHNV and YYDKDF (reference sequence). The V and J ends lost 8 bases and 4 bases, in that order; junction bases with no gene match: 7. This CDR3 reads CATAFTSGYNEQFF. DNA for the CDR3: TGTGCCACCGCGTTCACTAGCGGTTACAATGAGCAGTTCTTC.

This clonotype has just a few counts. The V and J genes are TRBV4-3 and TRBJ1-6; 9 bases agree with TRBD1. This CDR3 spans 20 amino acids. With 2 bases clipped from V and 8 bases from J, the junction kept 19 bases outside the gene matches. Germline-derived CDR1 and CDR2 are LGHNA and YSLEER. CDR3 DNA: TGCGCCAGCAGCCAATCCGGGACAGGGAACCTGGGGGGGGCTCATTCACCCCTCCACTTT. Translation gives CASSQSGTGNLGGAHSPLHF.

V gene TRBV20-1 combines with J gene TRBJ1-5, with 10 bases matching TRBD1. The germline gives CDR1 DFQATT, CDR2 SNEGSKA (reference sequence). The CDR3 is 14 amino acids. The junction had 13 bases not matched to a gene; V was cut back by 6 bases and J by 11 bases. The CDR3 DNA is TGCAGTGCCGGGGACAGGGGAGGGTTTTCAGCCCAGCATTTT. As protein: CSAGDRGGFSAQHF.